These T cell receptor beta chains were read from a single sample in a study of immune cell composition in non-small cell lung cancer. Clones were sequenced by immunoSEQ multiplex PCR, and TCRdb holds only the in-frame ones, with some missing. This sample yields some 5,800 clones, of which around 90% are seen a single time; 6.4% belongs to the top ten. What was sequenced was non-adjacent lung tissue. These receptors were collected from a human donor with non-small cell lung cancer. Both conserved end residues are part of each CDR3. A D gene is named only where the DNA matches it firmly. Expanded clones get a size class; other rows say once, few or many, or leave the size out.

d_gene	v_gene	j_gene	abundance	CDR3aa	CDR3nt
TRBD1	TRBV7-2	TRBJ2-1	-	CASSFQTGDNEQFF	TGTGCCAGCAGCTTCCAGACAGGGGACAATGAGCAGTTCTTC
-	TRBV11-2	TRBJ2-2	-	CASSLSDTNTGELFF	TGTGCCAGCAGCCTATCAGACACTAACACCGGGGAGCTGTTTTTT
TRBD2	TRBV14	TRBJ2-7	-	CASSQAGTRAYEQYF	TGTGCCAGCAGCCAAGCCGGGACTAGGGCGTACGAGCAGTACTTC
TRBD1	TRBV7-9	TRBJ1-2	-	CASSLVVGTGFGYTF	TGTGCCAGCAGCTTAGTGGTGGGGACAGGTTTCGGCTACACCTTC
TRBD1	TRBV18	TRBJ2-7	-	CASSLTGVYEQYF	TGTGCCAGCTCACTGACAGGGGTGTACGAGCAGTACTTC
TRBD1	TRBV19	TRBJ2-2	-	CASSIGQGVAGELFF	TGTGCCAGTAGTATAGGCCAGGGGGTTGCCGGGGAGCTGTTTTTT
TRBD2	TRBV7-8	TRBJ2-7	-	CASSPPYRTRKDEQYF	TGTGCCAGCAGCCCCCCTTATCGGACTAGAAAGGACGAGCAGTACTTC
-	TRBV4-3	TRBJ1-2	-	CASSQEWNREGGYTF	TGCGCCAGCAGCCAAGAGTGGAACAGGGAGGGTGGCTACACCTTC
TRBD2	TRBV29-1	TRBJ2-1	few	CSVETRRTSGRGNEQFF	TGCAGCGTTGAAACCCGTAGGACTAGCGGGAGGGGGAATGAGCAGTTCTTC
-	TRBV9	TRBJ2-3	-	CASSVGLGTDTQYF	TGTGCCAGCAGCGTAGGACTAGGCACAGATACGCAGTATTTT
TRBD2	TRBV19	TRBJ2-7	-	CASSIGLADTEQYF	TGTGCCAGTAGTATCGGTCTAGCGGATACCGAGCAGTACTTC
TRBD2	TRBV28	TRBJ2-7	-	CASTPSWDYRSYEQYF	TGTGCCAGCACTCCCTCATGGGACTACCGCTCCTACGAGCAGTACTTC
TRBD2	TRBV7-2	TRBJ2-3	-	CASSLALAGSTDTQYF	TGTGCCAGCAGCTTAGCGCTAGCGGGAAGCACAGATACGCAGTATTTT
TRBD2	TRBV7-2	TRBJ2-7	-	CASSLGLAFYEQYF	TGTGCCAGCAGCTTAGGACTAGCTTTCTACGAGCAGTACTTC
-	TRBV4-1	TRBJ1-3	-	CASSQGADLSGNTIYF	TGCGCCAGCAGCCAAGGGGCAGACCTCTCTGGAAACACCATATATTTT
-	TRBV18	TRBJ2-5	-	CASVYGIQETQYF	TGTGCCAGCGTGTACGGTATTCAAGAGACCCAGTACTTC
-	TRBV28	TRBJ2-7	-	CASSGGRDISYEQYF	TGTGCCAGCAGTGGGGGAAGGGACATCTCCTACGAGCAGTACTTC
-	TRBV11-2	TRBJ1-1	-	CASSLTTESRAFF	TGTGCCAGCAGCTTAACAACAGAATCCCGAGCTTTCTTT
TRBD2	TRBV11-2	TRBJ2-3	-	CASSLIAGGDTQYF	TGTGCCAGCAGCTTAATAGCGGGTGGAGATACGCAGTATTTT
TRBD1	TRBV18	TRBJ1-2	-	CASSRDRDAYGYTF	TGTGCCAGCTCCCGGGACAGGGACGCCTATGGCTACACCTTC
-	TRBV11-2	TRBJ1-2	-	CASSLEDRRGYTF	TGTGCCAGCAGCTTAGAGGACAGAAGGGGCTACACCTTC
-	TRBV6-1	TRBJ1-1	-	CASSDTGTLNTEAFF	TGTGCCAGCAGTGATACCGGGACTTTGAACACTGAAGCTTTCTTT
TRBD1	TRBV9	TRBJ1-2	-	CASSFNRDRGLPNYGYTF	TGTGCCAGCAGCTTTAACCGGGACAGGGGGCTTCCTAACTATGGCTACACCTTC
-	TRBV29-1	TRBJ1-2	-	CSVVETEYGYTF	TGCAGCGTTGTGGAAACAGAGTATGGCTACACCTTC
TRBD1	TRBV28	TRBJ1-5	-	CASSLGQGGQPQHF	TGTGCCAGCAGTCTGGGACAGGGTGGGCAGCCCCAGCATTTT
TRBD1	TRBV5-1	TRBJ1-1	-	CASSQGQVTEAFF	TGCGCCAGCAGCCAGGGACAGGTCACTGAAGCTTTCTTT
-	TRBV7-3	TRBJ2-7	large	CASSLAGGSSYEQYF	TGTGCCAGCAGCTTAGCTGGCGGTAGCTCCTACGAGCAGTACTTC
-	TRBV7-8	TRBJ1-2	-	CASSPRTVNYGYTF	TGTGCCAGCAGCCCCCGGACAGTTAACTATGGCTACACCTTC
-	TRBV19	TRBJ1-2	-	CASRLGQSLYGYTF	TGTGCCAGTAGACTCGGACAGAGCCTCTATGGCTACACCTTC
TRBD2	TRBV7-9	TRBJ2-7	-	CASSQLAGGEQYF	TGTGCCAGCAGCCAACTAGCGGGGGGCGAGCAGTACTTC
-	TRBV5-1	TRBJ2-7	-	CASSLVQGYEQYF	TGCGCCAGCAGCTTGGTTCAGGGGTACGAGCAGTACTTC
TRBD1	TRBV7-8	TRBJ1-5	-	CASSLEGQGGNQPQHF	TGTGCCAGCAGCTTGGAGGGACAGGGAGGGAATCAGCCCCAGCATTTT
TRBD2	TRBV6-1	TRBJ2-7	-	CASSEASGSRYEQYF	TGTGCCAGCAGTGAAGCGAGCGGGAGCCGCTACGAGCAGTACTTC
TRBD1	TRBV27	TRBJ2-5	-	CASSPIPGTVQETQYF	TGTGCCAGCAGTCCAATTCCCGGGACAGTCCAAGAGACCCAGTACTTC
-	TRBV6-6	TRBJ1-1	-	CASSFPFTEAFF	TGTGCCAGCAGTTTTCCTTTCACTGAAGCTTTCTTT
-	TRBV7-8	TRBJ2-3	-	CASSPAGVGADTQYF	TGTGCCAGCAGCCCAGCCGGGGTGGGCGCAGATACGCAGTATTTT
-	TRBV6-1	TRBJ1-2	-	CASSVRPNYGYTF	TGTGCCAGCAGTGTCAGGCCTAACTATGGCTACACCTTC
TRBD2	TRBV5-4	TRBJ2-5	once	CASSLVSGSGTQYF	TGTGCCAGCAGCTTGGTTAGCGGGAGTGGGACCCAGTACTTC
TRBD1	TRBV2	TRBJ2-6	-	CASEGQGFPSSGANVLTF	TGTGCCAGTGAGGGACAGGGCTTTCCCTCCTCTGGGGCCAACGTCCTGACTTTC
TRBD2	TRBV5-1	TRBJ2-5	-	CASERGGNQETQYF	TGCGCCAGCGAACGGGGGGGTAACCAAGAGACCCAGTACTTC
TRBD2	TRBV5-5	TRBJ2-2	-	CASSRSKREGNTGELFF	TGTGCCAGCAGCCGTTCAAAGCGGGAGGGTAACACCGGGGAGCTGTTTTTT
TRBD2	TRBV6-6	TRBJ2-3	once	CASSESGRGADTQYF	TGTGCCAGCAGTGAGAGCGGGAGAGGCGCAGATACGCAGTATTTT
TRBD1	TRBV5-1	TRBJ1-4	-	CASSSQGLGEKLFF	TGCGCCAGCAGCTCACAGGGGTTGGGTGAAAAACTGTTTTTT
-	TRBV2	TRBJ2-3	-	CASRPLMAAGTDTQYF	TGTGCCAGCAGACCTCTTATGGCGGCTGGCACAGATACGCAGTATTTT
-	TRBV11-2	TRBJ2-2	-	CASSLFDSPLIANTGELFF	TGTGCCAGCAGCTTATTCGACAGTCCCCTAATTGCGAACACCGGGGAGCTGTTTTTT
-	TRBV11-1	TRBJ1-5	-	CASTKLGANQPQHF	TGTGCCAGCACCAAATTGGGGGCTAATCAGCCCCAGCATTTT
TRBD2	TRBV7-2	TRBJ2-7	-	CASSSTSVPSYEQYF	TGTGCCAGCAGCTCAACTAGCGTTCCCTCCTACGAGCAGTACTTC
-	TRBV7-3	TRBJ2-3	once	CASSLIGGSTDTQYF	TGTGCCAGCAGCTTAATTGGAGGGAGCACAGATACGCAGTATTTT
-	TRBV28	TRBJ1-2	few	CASSSTNLYGYTF	TGTGCCAGTTCCTCGACAAATCTCTATGGCTACACCTTC
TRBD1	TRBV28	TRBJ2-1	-	CASSRTGVPVHEQFF	TGTGCCAGCAGCCGGACAGGGGTTCCTGTCCATGAGCAGTTCTTC
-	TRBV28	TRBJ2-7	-	CASSSQGEGGFYEQYF	TGTGCCAGCAGCTCACAGGGGGAGGGGGGATTCTACGAGCAGTACTTC
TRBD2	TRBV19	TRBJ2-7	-	CASASGTGQYEQYF	TGTGCCAGTGCTAGCGGAACGGGCCAATACGAGCAGTACTTC
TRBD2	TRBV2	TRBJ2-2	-	CASSEARSGGRAGELFF	TGTGCCAGCAGTGAAGCGCGAAGTGGCGGGAGGGCCGGGGAGCTGTTTTTT